This entry lists 28 T cell receptor beta chains sequenced from one sample in a study of metastatic and nonmetastatic thyroid tumors. TCRdb re-clonotyped the PCR reads through MiXCR. Among about 14,000 clones, approximately 29% were seen once, and the ten largest hold around a quarter. Ahead of thyroid surgery, no patient had received treatment of any kind. The sequenced sample was tumor tissue. Receptors originate from a female donor with papillary thyroid cancer or a benign thyroid nodule (not recorded which). Some clones in this sample may be carry-over from other donors' samples.

This clone was seen only a few times. This sequence joins TRBV6-5 and TRBJ2-7, with D possibly matching TRBD2 (6 bases). The CDR3 is 16 residues long. Germline lookup yields CDR1 MNHEY and CDR2 SVGAGI. The V and J ends lost 3 bases and 0 bases respectively, with 15 bases between them. The CDR3 region has the DNA TGTGCCAGCAGTTATCTCACCTGCGGGATCTCCTACGAGCAGTACTTC. It codes for CASSYLTCGISYEQYF.

This clone is categorized as medium-sized. This chain joins TRBV4-1 and TRBJ2-7; 8 bases match TRBD1. J gave up 1 base and V 1 base, and 6 bases lay outside the gene matches. Germline V CDR1 and CDR2: MGHRA, YSYEKL. There are 16 residues in the CDR3. The CDR3 spells CASSQVGQGSSYEQYF. The CDR3 DNA follows: TGCGCCAGCAGCCAAGTTGGACAGGGTAGTTCCTACGAGCAGTACTTC.

The chain joins TRBV20-1 to TRBJ2-7, with D possibly matching TRBD2 (6 bases). Germline V gene data show CDR1 as DFQATT and CDR2 as SNEGSKA (reference sequence). V gave up 1 base and J gave up 5 bases, with 18 bases separating them. CDR3 size: 15 residues. CDR3 in amino acids: CSARARDSVANEQYF. The CDR3 coding sequence is TGCAGTGCTAGAGCCCGGGACTCGGTTGCGAACGAGCAGTACTTC.

The chain uses TRBV20-1 and TRBJ2-2; 7 bases are shared with TRBD1. CDR1 is DFQATT, CDR2 SNEGSKA, per germline (reference sequence). CDR3 length: 16 residues. After removal of 0 bases from V and 4 bases from J, the junction contained 8 bases not matched to a gene. This CDR3 reads CSARDPTGTATGELFF. DNA of the CDR3: TGCAGTGCTAGAGATCCCACCGGGACAGCCACCGGGGAGCTGTTTTTT.

Comments on this clone: Its ends do not fully match the called genes, so a read error is possible. The chain is built from TRBV6-1 and TRBJ2-3, with D possibly TRBD1 on 5 matching bases. Germline CDR1 and CDR2: MNHNS and SASEGT. This CDR3 is 13 amino acids long. As DNA, the CDR3 is TGTGCCAGCAGGGACATTAGCACAGATACGCATTATTTT. It yields the protein CASRDISTDTHYF.

This clone turned up a few times. The rearrangement uses TRBV12-3 or TRBV12-4 and TRBJ2-6; TRBD1 aligns across 7 bases. V gave up 11 bases and J gave up 0 bases; unmatched junction bases: 10. The CDR3 has 16 amino acids. The DNA of the CDR3 is TGTGCCGGCATCCGGGACAGCCGCTCTGGGGCCAACGTCCTGACTTTC. The encoded protein is CAGIRDSRSGANVLTF.

This clone was seen repeatedly, ten times or more. This sequence joins TRBV3-1 and TRBJ2-7; 10 bases are a match to TRBD1. Per the germline V gene, CDR1 is LGHDT and CDR2 is YNNKEL (reference sequence). The CDR3 consists of 17 residues. J was trimmed by 1 base and V by 0 bases; bases with no gene match: 6. CDR3 region: CASSQDLGQGKSYEQYF. CDR3 nucleotide sequence: TGTGCCAGCAGCCAAGATCTGGGACAGGGGAAGTCCTACGAGCAGTACTTC.

This clone was seen at least ten times. The CDR3 DNA reads TGTGCCAGCAGCCCGGTCGAGATCCATGCCCACATGGGCTGGGGTGGAAACACCATATATTTT. Translated: CASSPVEIHAHMGWGGNTIYF. The rearrangement links TRBV7-7 to TRBJ1-3; D remains unclear. This CDR3 comprises 21 residues. Germline V lookup: CDR1 SSHAT, CDR2 FNYEAQ (reference sequence). The V and J ends lost 5 bases and 3 bases respectively, with 32 bases between them.

This clone was counted at least ten times. The genes are TRBV2 and TRBJ2-1; D remains unclear. The V gene's germline CDR1 is SNHLY and CDR2 FYNNEI. CDR3 size: 12 residues. Trimming took off 7 bases at V and 0 bases at J, with 4 bases between the two ends. CDR3 sequence: CASTSSYNEQFF. The CDR3 nucleotides read TGTGCCAGCACTAGCTCCTACAATGAGCAGTTCTTC.

The J gene is TRBJ1-2, the V gene TRBV5-5; D is unresolved. The CDR3 extends over 13 amino acids. V lost 4 bases and J lost 1, with 8 bases in between. CDR1 and CDR2 from the germline V gene are SGHKS and YYEKEE (reference sequence). CDR3 sequence reads: CASSQTDNYGYTF. CDR3 DNA sequence: TGTGCCAGCAGCCAAACAGATAACTATGGCTACACCTTC.

This clone has ten or more counts. This chain uses TRBV28 with TRBJ2-5; D is undetermined. V gave up 5 bases and J gave up 1 base, with 14 bases separating them. The germline V gene has CDR1 MDHEN and CDR2 SYDVKM. The CDR3 has 15 residues. This CDR3 is CASSLPMTLQETQYF. For the CDR3, the DNA is TGTGCCAGCAGTCTCCCAATGACCCTCCAAGAGACCCAGTACTTC.

CDR3 sequence: CASSPGLKTSEEYEQYF. CDR3 in DNA: TGCGCCAGCAGCCCAGGACTGAAAACTAGCGAAGAGTACGAGCAGTACTTC. V gene TRBV5-1 combines with J gene TRBJ2-7; 7 bases fit TRBD2. The CDR3 contains 17 residues. Germline V CDR1 and CDR2: SGHRS, YFSETQ. Germline trimming cut 4 bases from V and 4 bases from J; bases unmatched to any gene: 17.

In its sample, this clone was seen a few times. The CDR3 sequence is CASSLFGTDNSPLHF. CDR3 DNA sequence: TGTGCCAGCAGTTTATTCGGGACTGATAATTCACCCCTCCACTTT. This chain connects TRBV27 to TRBJ1-6; tentatively, D is TRBD1 (5 bases). Germline lookup yields CDR1 MNHEY and CDR2 SMNVEV (reference sequence). The CDR3 covers 15 residues. V gave up 1 base and J gave up 5 bases, with 9 bases separating them.

This clone counts as medium-sized. The rearrangement joins TRBV4-2 to TRBJ2-1; TRBD2 matches at 10 bases. V lost 1 base, J lost 5 bases, and 8 bases stayed unmatched. Germline CDR1 is LGHNA and CDR2 is YNFKEQ. The CDR3 covers 17 residues. The CDR3 loop is CASSQGIVGLADNEQFF. The DNA of the CDR3 is TGTGCCAGCAGCCAAGGGATCGTAGGACTAGCGGACAATGAGCAGTTCTTC.

The V and J genes are TRBV20-1 and TRBJ2-1, with 16 nucleotides matching TRBD2. Germline values: CDR1 DFQATT, CDR2 SNEGSKA (reference sequence). Germline trimming cut 6 bases from V and 7 bases from J; bases unmatched to any gene: 6. CDR3 size: 15 residues. The CDR3, as DNA: TGCAGTGCACAGGGACTAGCGGGGGGGAAGAATGAGCAGTTCTTC. Translation gives CSAQGLAGGKNEQFF.

Comments on this clone: At one boundary the junction diverges from the germline segment, which might be a read error. The chain is built from TRBV7-8 and TRBJ2-7, with D perhaps given as TRBD1 or TRBD2 (5 bases each). CDR1 is SGHVS and CDR2 is FQNEAQ in the germline V gene. This CDR3 has 15 amino acids. CDR3 protein: CANSLGGQRGREQYF. The CDR3 DNA sequence: TGTGCCAACAGCCTGGGTGGGCAGAGGGGTCGGGAGCAGTACTTC.

The table lists this clone with a few counts. The chain recombines TRBV6-1 with TRBJ2-1; possible D gene TRBD1, 5 bases. From germline, CDR1 is MNHNS and CDR2 SASEGT. Deletions cut 6 bases from V and 13 bases from J, with 25 bases between. This CDR3 has 15 residues. For the CDR3, the DNA is TGTGCCAGCAGCGGACATGGGGAAGGACCCTGTGATCAGTTCTTC. Translating gives CASSGHGEGPCDQFF.

This clone was counted only a few times. CDR3 amino acids: CSAGTGDHYEQYF. Written as DNA, the CDR3 is TGCAGTGCCGGGACAGGGGACCACTACGAGCAGTACTTC. The gene calls are TRBV20-1 and TRBJ2-7; 10 bases are shared with TRBD1. The CDR3 contains 13 residues. Germline CDR1 DFQATT, CDR2 SNEGSKA (reference sequence). After removal of 6 bases from V and 3 bases from J, the junction contained 5 bases not matched to a gene.

By sample fraction, this clone is medium-sized. The V and J genes are TRBV20-1 and TRBJ2-3, with D possibly TRBD1 on 6 matching bases. This CDR3 comprises 16 residues. Germline V gene lookup returns CDR1 DFQATT and CDR2 SNEGSKA (reference sequence). The V end was cut by 0 bases, the J end by 0 bases, with 13 bases between. The CDR3 DNA follows: TGCAGTGCTAGAGATCTAGGGGGTTATAGCACAGATACGCAGTATTTT. It encodes CSARDLGGYSTDTQYF.

V usage is TRBV24-1 and J usage is TRBJ1-2, with D possibly TRBD1 on 6 matching bases. The V end lost 4 bases, the J end lost 2 bases, and 19 bases lay between the germline ends. The CDR3 sequence is 17 residues long. The V gene's germline CDR1 is KGHDR and CDR2 SFDVKD. The CDR3 DNA is TGTGCCACCAGTGAACGCACCAAACAGGGAGAAAACTATGGCTACACCTTC. Protein product: CATSERTKQGENYGYTF.

Comment on this clone: The germline gene is not matched at one end of the junction; a read error may be the cause. The gene calls are TRBV20-1 and TRBJ2-5; perhaps D is TRBD1 or TRBD2 (6 bases each). The CDR3 consists of 13 residues. CDR1 and CDR2 from the germline V gene are DFQATT and SNEGSKA (reference sequence). The CDR3 bases are TGCAGTGCTGGAGATGGGGGGCGAGAGACCCAGTACTTC. Translated: CSAGDGGRETQYF.

This clone was seen only a few times. V is TRBV6-1 and J is TRBJ2-3; tentative D call: TRBD1 (6 bases). V lost 6 bases, J lost 4 bases, and 20 bases lay in between. This CDR3 has 16 amino acids. Germline V gene lookup returns CDR1 MNHNS and CDR2 SASEGT. CDR3 DNA sequence: TGTGCCAGCAGCCTTCCGGGACAAGGAGGAGCAGATACGCAGTATTTT. Translating gives CASSLPGQGGADTQYF.

The V gene is TRBV6-1, the J gene TRBJ2-7; 12 bases match TRBD2. Germline V gene data show CDR1 as MNHNS and CDR2 as SASEGT. J gave up 7 bases and V 4 bases, and 11 bases lay outside the gene matches. The CDR3 spans 16 residues. The CDR3 DNA reads TGTGCCAGCAGTGGACCCCCGACTAGCGGGAGTGGGGAGCAGTACTTC. This translates into CASSGPPTSGSGEQYF.

The rearrangement links TRBV11-1 to TRBJ1-3, with 8 bases that match TRBD1. This CDR3 contains 16 residues. V was clipped by 5 bases and J by 0 bases; unmatched bases: 6. CDR1 and CDR2 from the germline V gene are SGHAT and FQDESV (reference sequence). Written as DNA, the CDR3 is TGTGCCAGCAGCAGGACAGGGTACCGCTCTGGAAACACCATATATTTT. This translates into CASSRTGYRSGNTIYF.

Relative to its sample, this clone is medium-sized. The V and J genes are TRBV2 and TRBJ2-7, with 11 bases matching TRBD1. Germline-derived CDR1 and CDR2 are SNHLY and FYNNEI. The CDR3 is made up of 15 amino acids. Trimming removed 6 bases from V and 4 bases from J; junction bases left unmatched: 8. CDR3 protein: CASRVTGTGGYEQYF. CDR3 nucleotide sequence: TGTGCCAGCAGAGTTACCGGGACAGGGGGTTACGAGCAGTACTTC.

Notes on this clone: A read error may produce the germline difference seen at one junction end. The chain has TRBV25-1 and TRBJ1-4, with TRBD1 identical over 7 bases. This CDR3 is 17 amino acids long. In germline, CDR1 is MGHDK, CDR2 SYGVNS. The chain's CDR3 is CASREDRLGQPNEKLFF. The CDR3 coding sequence is TGTGCCAGCAGAGAAGACCGACTGGGACAGCCGAATGAAAAGCTGTTTTTT.

The V call is TRBV11-1, the J call TRBJ2-7; D may be TRBD1 (6 bases). The germline V gene encodes CDR1 SGHAT and CDR2 FQDESV (reference sequence). The CDR3 has 16 residues. The V end lost 0 bases, the J end lost 0 bases, and 12 bases lay between the germline ends. CDR3 bases: TGTGCCAGCAGCTTAGCGACAGGATCGGTCTCCTACGAGCAGTACTTC. Its translation is CASSLATGSVSYEQYF.

This clone came up a few times. The J gene is TRBJ2-3, the V gene TRBV6-4, with 7 nucleotides matching TRBD1. The CDR3 loop spans 14 amino acids. Trimming at V came to 6 bases and at J to 2 bases, leaving 5 bases not matched to a gene. CDR1 and CDR2 from the germline V gene are MRHNA and SNTAGT. CDR3 sequence reads: CASSKGGNTDTQYF. The CDR3 DNA reads as TGTGCCAGCAGCAAAGGGGGCAACACAGATACGCAGTATTTT.